One and the same sample provided the 16 T cell receptor beta chains below, sequenced in a study of T cell repertoires in cytomegalovirus infection. Antigen specificity for these receptors is unknown. TCRdb reprocessed the reads via MiXCR and lists one record per CDR3 protein. The data contain about 120,000 distinct CDR3 sequences, 30% of them singletons. The specimen comprised CD8+ T cells from cultured PBMCs, sampled from culture after CMV antigen stimulation. These receptors originate from a human donor in good health (CMV status not recorded). Some clones in this sample may be carry-over from other donors' samples.

This clonotype was detected ten times or more. This chain uses TRBV7-2 with TRBJ2-7; TRBD2 aligns across 10 bases. The V gene end was trimmed by 4 bases and the J gene end by 2 bases; junction bases not matched to a gene: 5. The CDR3 has 15 residues. Germline V gene lookup returns CDR1 SGHTA and CDR2 FQGNSA. CDR3 sequence reads: CASSSIAGGPYEQYF. The CDR3 DNA reads as TGTGCCAGCAGCTCAATAGCGGGGGGCCCCTACGAGCAGTACTTC. Full variable domain (outside the CDR3, taken from reference TRBV7-2 and TRBJ2-7): GAGVSQSPSNKVTEKGKDVELRCDPISGHTALYWYRQSLGQGLEFLIYFQGNSAPDKSGLPSDRFSAERTGGSVSTLTIQRTQQEDSAVYLCASSSIAGGPYEQYFGPGTRLTVT.

V is TRBV20-1 and J is TRBJ1-5; perhaps TRBD1 as D (6 bases). Germline V gene lookup returns CDR1 DFQATT and CDR2 SNEGSKA (reference sequence). The CDR3 is 13 amino acids. Trimming pared 6 bases from V and 7 bases from J, leaving 16 bases between. The CDR3 region is CSASNNRAQPQHF. CDR3 bases: TGCAGTGCCTCGAATAACAGGGCCCAGCCCCAGCATTTT.

The chain uses TRBV20-1 and TRBJ1-5, with D possibly TRBD1 on 5 matching bases. CDR1 is DFQATT and CDR2 is SNEGSKA in the germline V gene (reference sequence). The CDR3 length is 16 residues. Trimming stripped 6 bases from V and 6 bases from J, with 24 bases between. CDR3 nucleotides: TGCAGTGCAAGCGCCCCGGGACCCCAGCGGGGTCAGCCCCAGCATTTT. As protein: CSASAPGPQRGQPQHF.

This sequence joins TRBV10-3 and TRBJ2-1, with 8 bases identical to TRBD2. V lost 5 bases to trimming and J lost 7 bases; unmatched junction nucleotides: 4. The germline V gene has CDR1 ENHRY and CDR2 SYGVKD. The CDR3 has 13 residues. The CDR3 protein is CAISSGTRNEQFF. The DNA for the CDR3 is TGTGCCATCAGTTCCGGGACTAGGAATGAGCAGTTCTTC.

Of note for this clonotype: A much larger clone lies one base from this, so it may be a read error. The gene calls are TRBV19 and TRBJ1-6; 8 nucleotides match TRBD1. Per the germline V gene, CDR1 is LNHDA and CDR2 is SQIVND (reference sequence). The CDR3 runs 15 residues. The CDR3 sequence: CPSSPTGTGNSPLHF. CDR3 DNA sequence: TGTCCCAGTAGTCCCACCGGGACAGGAAATTCACCCCTCCACTTT.

This clonotype came up a few times. This chain connects TRBV19 to TRBJ2-1, with 9 bases matching TRBD2. Losses at the gene ends were 0 bases for V and 4 bases for J; bases not matched to a gene: 7. The germline V gene has CDR1 LNHDA and CDR2 SQIVND (reference sequence). The CDR3 consists of 17 residues. CDR3 bases: TGTGCCAGTAGTATAGATGAGGTAGCGGGGGTTTACAATGAGCAGTTCTTC. It encodes CASSIDEVAGVYNEQFF.

This clonotype occurred a few times. The gene calls are TRBV20-1 and TRBJ2-7, with TRBD2 identical over 9 bases. Germline V gene data show CDR1 as DFQATT and CDR2 as SNEGSKA (reference sequence). The CDR3 is 16 residues long. The ends lost 2 bases at V and 3 bases at J; junction bases unmatched: 11. The CDR3, as DNA: TGCAGTGCTAGACTAGCGGGGCAGGGCTCTGACTACGAGCAGTACTTC. It codes for CSARLAGQGSDYEQYF.

The chain couples TRBV4-1 to TRBJ1-2; a weak D match, TRBD1 (6 bases). Germline CDR1 and CDR2: MGHRA and YSYEKL. V was pared by 6 bases and J by 8 bases, with 28 bases between. The CDR3 runs 17 residues. CDR3 in DNA: TGCGCCAGCAGTCTCTTTGTGACGGGACAAAAATTTCAGGGCTACACCTTC. Translation: CASSLFVTGQKFQGYTF.

This clonotype was counted at least ten times. V and J are TRBV7-2 and TRBJ2-1; the D gene is possibly TRBD2 (5 bases). CDR3 size: 17 residues. The germline CDR1 and CDR2 sequences are SGHTA and FQGNSA. The V end was cut by 2 bases, the J end by 5 bases, with 19 bases between. For the CDR3, the DNA is TGTGCCAGCAGCTTATTTGGGAGAACCCAAGGGAACAATGAGCAGTTCTTC. Translation gives CASSLFGRTQGNNEQFF. The full variable domain, in which reference TRBV7-2 and TRBJ2-1 provide the parts outside the CDR3, is GAGVSQSPSNKVTEKGKDVELRCDPISGHTALYWYRQSLGQGLEFLIYFQGNSAPDKSGLPSDRFSAERTGGSVSTLTIQRTQQEDSAVYLCASSLFGRTQGNNEQFFGPGTRLTVL.

The V and J genes are TRBV6-6 and TRBJ2-2, with D unclear. CDR1 and CDR2 (germline): MNHNY, SVGAGI (reference sequence). The CDR3 covers 14 residues. Trimming took 0 bases from V and 1 from J, leaving 3 bases between them. For the CDR3, the DNA is TGTGCCAGCAGTTACTCGTTGAACACCGGGGAGCTGTTTTTT. Translated: CASSYSLNTGELFF.

The chain joins TRBV6-5 to TRBJ2-4; 12 nucleotides line up with TRBD2. This CDR3 comprises 16 residues. Germline loops: CDR1 MNHEY, CDR2 SVGAGI. The V segment lost 11 bases and the J segment 1 base; nucleotides outside the gene matches: 9. Written as DNA, the CDR3 is TGTGCCTCCCAAGGGCTAGCGGGGGGGGCCAAAAACATTCAGTACTTC. Translation: CASQGLAGGAKNIQYF.

The chain links TRBV7-2 to TRBJ2-5; D is unclear. V was trimmed by 5 bases and J by 2 bases, leaving 15 bases between them. CDR1 and CDR2 (germline): SGHTA, FQGNSA. This CDR3 comprises 15 residues. CDR3 in DNA: TGTGCCAGCAGCCCCCCGCTATTATTACAAGAGACCCAGTACTTC. This codes for CASSPPLLLQETQYF.

This clonotype was counted many times. The chain employs TRBV6-1 and TRBJ1-6; 8 positions match TRBD1. Germline CDR1 reads MNHNS; CDR2 reads SASEGT. Unmatched junction bases numbered 6, after V lost 1 base and J lost 10 bases. CDR3 length: 15 residues. The CDR3 region has the DNA TGTGCCAGCAGTGAAGGAGGACAGGGTGGATCACCCCTCCACTTT. This translates into CASSEGGQGGSPLHF.

This clonotype occurred many times. The CDR3 sequence: CASRPGQNTEAFF. The CDR3 DNA is TGTGCCAGCAGACCGGGACAGAACACTGAAGCTTTCTTT. The chain joins TRBV7-9 to TRBJ1-1, with D possibly being TRBD1 (6 bases). This CDR3 has 13 residues. V was clipped by 6 bases and J by 1 base, with 9 bases between them. The V gene's germline CDR1 is SEHNR and CDR2 FQNEAQ (reference sequence).

The CDR3 nucleotides are TGTGCCAGCAGAGAACCGGGACAGGGGATCTACGAGCAGTACTTC. It specifies CASREPGQGIYEQYF. The chain recombines TRBV6-1 with TRBJ2-7; 10 bases line up with TRBD1. The V gene's germline CDR1 is MNHNS and CDR2 SASEGT. Germline trimming cut 6 bases from V and 3 bases from J; bases unmatched to any gene: 8. The CDR3 has 15 residues.

This clonotype has more than one count but fewer than ten. The rearrangement links TRBV10-1 to TRBJ1-1; D possibly corresponds to TRBD1 (6 bases). This CDR3 comprises 12 residues. The germline CDR1 and CDR2 sequences are WNHNN and SYGVQD (reference sequence). With 9 bases removed from V and 0 bases from J, the gap between germline ends came to 8 bases. CDR3 DNA: TGCGCCAGGGACAGAATGAACACTGAAGCTTTCTTT. This codes for CARDRMNTEAFF.